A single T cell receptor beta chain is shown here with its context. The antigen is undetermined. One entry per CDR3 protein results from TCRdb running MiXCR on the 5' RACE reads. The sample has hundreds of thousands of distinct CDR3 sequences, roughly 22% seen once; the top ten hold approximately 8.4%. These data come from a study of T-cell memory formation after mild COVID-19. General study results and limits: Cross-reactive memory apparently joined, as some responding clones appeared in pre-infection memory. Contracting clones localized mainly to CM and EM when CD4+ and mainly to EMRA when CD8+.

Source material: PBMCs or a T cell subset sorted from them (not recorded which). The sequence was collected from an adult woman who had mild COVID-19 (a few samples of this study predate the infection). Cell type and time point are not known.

The CDR3 sequence: CATSDPGQGARYNTGELFF. The CDR3 DNA follows: TGTGCCACCAGTGACCCGGGACAGGGGGCTCGCTATAACACCGGGGAGCTGTTTTTT. The rearrangement joins TRBV24-1 to TRBJ2-2, with 12 bases lining up with TRBD1. Germline V gene sequence: CDR1 KGHDR, CDR2 SFDVKD. The junction had 10 bases not matched to a gene; V was cut back by 4 bases and J by 2 bases. This CDR3 has 19 residues.